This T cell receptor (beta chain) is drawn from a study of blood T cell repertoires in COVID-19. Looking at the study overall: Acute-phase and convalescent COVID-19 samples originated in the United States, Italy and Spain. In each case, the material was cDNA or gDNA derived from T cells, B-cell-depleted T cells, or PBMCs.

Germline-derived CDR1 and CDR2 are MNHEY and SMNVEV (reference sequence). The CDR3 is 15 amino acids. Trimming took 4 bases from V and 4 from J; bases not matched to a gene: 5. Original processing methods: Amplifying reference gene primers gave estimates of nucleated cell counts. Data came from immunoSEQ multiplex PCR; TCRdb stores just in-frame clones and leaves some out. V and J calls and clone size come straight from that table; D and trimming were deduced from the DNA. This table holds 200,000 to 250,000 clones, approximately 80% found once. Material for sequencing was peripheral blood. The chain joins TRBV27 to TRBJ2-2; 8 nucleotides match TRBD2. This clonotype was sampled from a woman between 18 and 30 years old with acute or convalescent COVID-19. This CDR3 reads CASSYSGSGTGELFF. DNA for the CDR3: TGTGCCAGCAGTTACAGCGGGAGTGGCACCGGGGAGCTGTTTTTT.